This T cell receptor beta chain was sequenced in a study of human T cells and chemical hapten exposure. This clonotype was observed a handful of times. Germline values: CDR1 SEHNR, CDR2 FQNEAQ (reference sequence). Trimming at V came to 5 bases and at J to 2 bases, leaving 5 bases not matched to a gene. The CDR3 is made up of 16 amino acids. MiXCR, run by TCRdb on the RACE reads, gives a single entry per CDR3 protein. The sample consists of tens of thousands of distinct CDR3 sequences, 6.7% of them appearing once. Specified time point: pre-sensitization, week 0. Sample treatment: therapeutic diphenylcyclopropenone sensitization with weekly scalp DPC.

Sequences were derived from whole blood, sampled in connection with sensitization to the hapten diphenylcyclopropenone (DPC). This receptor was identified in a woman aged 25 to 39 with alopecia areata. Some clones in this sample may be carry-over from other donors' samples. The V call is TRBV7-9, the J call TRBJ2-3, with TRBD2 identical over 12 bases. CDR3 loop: CASSPTSGGYTDTQYF. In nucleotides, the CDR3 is TGTGCCAGCAGCCCGACTAGCGGGGGATACACAGATACGCAGTATTTT.